The clone carrying this T cell receptor beta chain was counted many times. Its antigen is unknown. These data come from a study of CD8 T cells in ankylosing spondylitis. Broader study findings: Enrichment of disease-linked clones was reportedly significant in matched ankylosing spondylitis synovial fluid. Earlier literature documents some of the motif variants in reactive arthritis synovial fluid and blood.

Making the TCR beta libraries involved quantitative 5'-RACE with molecular barcodes. TCRdb called the 5' RACE reads again in MiXCR, with one record for every CDR3 protein. The table lists roughly 160,000 distinct CDR3 sequences, 11% of them singletons. Looked up from germline, CDR1 is MNHEY and CDR2 is SVGAGI. The length of the CDR3 is 14 residues. Trimming cost V 0 bases and J 4 bases, with 9 bases left between them. The chain is built from TRBV6-5 and TRBJ2-5; D unresolved. Sample: blood, either unsorted or a sorted T cell fraction (not recorded which). The receptor comes from a male donor with ankylosing spondylitis or in good health (not recorded which). The CDR3 loop is CASSYSNPGETQYF. In DNA, the CDR3 is TGTGCCAGCAGTTACTCGAACCCGGGAGAGACCCAGTACTTC.